This passage covers 21 T cell receptor beta chains from one sample sequenced in a study of T cells in Graves' hyperthyroidism and ophthalmopathy. Researchers amplified the TCR beta CDR3 regions from RNA transcripts. The HTBI set primed first-round TCR CDR3 RT-PCR. TCRdb processed the multiplex PCR reads anew with MiXCR; each CDR3 protein has one entry. This sample carries about 480,000 distinct CDR3 sequences, roughly a quarter of them seen once, and the ten largest clones take about 10%. Sequences were obtained from blood. All receptors derive from a woman in her 30s with Graves' ophthalmopathy.

The table lists this clonotype with many counts. The V and J genes are TRBV7-2 and TRBJ1-5, with 7 bases fitting TRBD1. Germline CDR1 SGHTA, CDR2 FQGNSA. J gave up 5 bases and V 1 base, and 5 bases lay outside the gene matches. CDR3 size: 15 residues. In DNA, the CDR3 is TGTGCCAGCAGCTTAGGGCAGGGGGTCCATCAGCCCCAGCATTTT. The encoded protein is CASSLGQGVHQPQHF.

The genes are TRBV2 and TRBJ1-1; D ambiguous. Per the germline V gene, CDR1 is SNHLY and CDR2 is FYNNEI. The CDR3 consists of 12 residues. Trimming pared 8 bases from V and 5 bases from J, leaving 12 bases between. Here the CDR3 DNA reads TGTGCCAGCTCCATATTGGAAACTGAAGCTTTCTTT. Protein product: CASSILETEAFF.

This clonotype was recorded at least ten times. The chain combines TRBV5-1 with TRBJ1-2; D call uncertain. Germline assignment: CDR1 SGHRS and CDR2 YFSETQ. V lost 2 bases and J lost 0, with 11 bases in between. The CDR3 extends over 15 amino acids. CDR3 sequence: CASSLSMETNYGYTF. CDR3 nucleotides: TGCGCCAGCAGCTTAAGCATGGAGACTAACTATGGCTACACCTTC.

This clonotype was seen repeatedly, ten times or more. This rearrangement joins TRBV6-5 to TRBJ1-1, with a tentative D call TRBD1 (5 bases). Trimming took 2 bases from V and 4 from J, leaving 8 bases between them. Germline CDR1 is MNHEY and CDR2 is SVGAGI. This CDR3 has 13 residues. CDR3 in amino acids: CASSYGQGTEAFF. In nucleotides, the CDR3 is TGTGCCAGCAGTTACGGCCAGGGCACTGAAGCTTTCTTT.

A few counts support this clonotype. Sequence at one end of the junction differs from germline and may be a read error. The chain uses TRBV28 and TRBJ2-4; 9 bases fit TRBD2. The length of the CDR3 is 18 residues. Germline values: CDR1 MDHEN, CDR2 SYDVKM. As DNA, the CDR3 is TGTGCCAGCAGTTTACCCCTTAGCGGGGGAAGAGCCAAAAACATTAAGTACTTC. Protein sequence: CASSLPLSGGRAKNIKYF.

This clonotype was counted a few times. The DNA of the CDR3 is TGTGCCAGTCATAAGAGGGGCCAACTCTACGAGCAGTACTTC. This sequence encodes CASHKRGQLYEQYF. The rearrangement uses TRBV13 and TRBJ2-7; the D gene could be TRBD1 or TRBD2 (5 bases each). The ends were cut back, 9 bases at V and 3 bases at J, with 18 bases in the middle. Germline CDR1 and CDR2: PRHDT and FYEKMQ (reference sequence). The CDR3 contains 14 residues.

This clonotype was seen at least ten times. The V and J genes are TRBV20-1 and TRBJ2-2, with 10 bases aligning to TRBD2. The CDR3 has 15 amino acids. Germline trimming cut 2 bases from V and 4 bases from J; bases unmatched to any gene: 4. The germline V gene encodes CDR1 DFQATT and CDR2 SNEGSKA (reference sequence). As DNA, the CDR3 is TGCAGTGCTAGATGGCTAGCGGGAGCCACCGGGGAGCTGTTTTTT. The encoded protein is CSARWLAGATGELFF.

This clonotype was recorded at least ten times. The chain employs TRBV27 and TRBJ1-1; D is uncertain. The CDR3 is 11 amino acids. Germline V gene sequence: CDR1 MNHEY, CDR2 SMNVEV (reference sequence). Trimming took off 4 bases at V and 8 bases at J, with 8 bases between the two ends. The CDR3: CASSSASEAFF. For the CDR3, the DNA is TGTGCCAGCAGTTCTGCGTCGGAAGCTTTCTTT.

This clonotype appeared many times. The rearrangement uses TRBV9 and TRBJ2-7, with 8 positions matching TRBD2. The CDR3 sequence is 14 residues long. Germline V gives CDR1 SGDLS, CDR2 YYNGEE. The trim removed 3 bases at V and 4 bases at J, leaving 6 bases unmatched. CDR3 DNA sequence: TGTGCCAGCAGCGCCCCCGGGGGGGGATACGAGCAGTACTTC. It codes for CASSAPGGGYEQYF.

The rearrangement links TRBV7-2 to TRBJ2-2, with D tentatively TRBD2 (7 bases). CDR3 length equals 14 residues. With 10 bases removed from V and 4 bases from J, the gap between germline ends came to 16 bases. The germline V gene encodes CDR1 SGHTA and CDR2 FQGNSA. CDR3 protein: CANARGGGTGELFF. The DNA for the CDR3 is TGTGCCAACGCCAGGGGCGGGGGCACCGGGGAGCTGTTTTTT.

In its sample, this clonotype was seen many times. This chain links TRBV24-1 with TRBJ2-7; 13 bases are a match to TRBD2. This CDR3 is built from 16 residues. Losses at the gene ends were 3 bases for V and 6 bases for J; bases not matched to a gene: 7. The germline V gene has CDR1 KGHDR and CDR2 SFDVKD. The CDR3 DNA is TGTGCCACCAGTGATCGAAGGACTAGCGGGGGATCCGAGCAGTACTTC. Translation gives CATSDRRTSGGSEQYF.

The V call is TRBV14, the J call TRBJ1-1; D is possibly TRBD1 (5 bases). CDR3 length: 15 residues. Germline V lookup: CDR1 SGHDN, CDR2 FVKESK. V gave up 1 base and J gave up 0 bases, with 9 bases separating them. CDR3 in amino acids: CASSQGTPMNTEAFF. The CDR3 bases are TGTGCCAGCAGCCAAGGGACACCTATGAACACTGAAGCTTTCTTT. Full variable domain (remainder filled in from reference TRBV14 and TRBJ1-1): EAGVTQFPSHSVIEKGQTVTLRCDPISGHDNLYWYRRVMGKEIKFLLHFVKESKQDESGMPNNRFLAERTGGTYSTLKVQPAELEDSGVYFCASSQGTPMNTEAFFGQGTRLTVV.

V gene TRBV5-1 combines with J gene TRBJ1-2, with D uncertain. The CDR3 runs 14 residues. V lost 0 bases and J 0 bases, leaving 6 bases between the germline ends. Germline V gene data show CDR1 as SGHRS and CDR2 as YFSETQ. The CDR3 loop is CASSLAPANYGYTF. CDR3 DNA: TGCGCCAGCAGCTTGGCCCCAGCTAACTATGGCTACACCTTC.

This clonotype showed up many times. The gene calls are TRBV12-3 or TRBV12-4 and TRBJ1-2; 7 nucleotides align to TRBD1. CDR3 length: 13 residues. The ends lost 6 bases at V and 7 bases at J; junction bases unmatched: 8. DNA of the CDR3: TGTGCCAGCAGCCAAACTGACAGGGCTGGCTACACCTTC. Translated: CASSQTDRAGYTF.

Only a few counts were recorded for this clonotype. The rearrangement joins TRBV12-3 or TRBV12-4 to TRBJ1-1; 8 bases match TRBD1. The CDR3 contains 14 residues. Trimming cost V 4 bases and J 3 bases; bases outside gene matches: 4. The CDR3 protein is CASSSLDRDTEAFF. The CDR3 DNA sequence: TGTGCCAGCAGTTCGTTGGACAGGGACACTGAAGCTTTCTTT.

The sample holds many counts of this clonotype. The chain employs TRBV3-1 and TRBJ1-2, with D unclear. V was cut by 2 bases and J by 7 bases, with 17 bases left in between. The CDR3 is 15 residues long. Per the germline V gene, CDR1 is LGHDT and CDR2 is YNNKEL (reference sequence). The CDR3 loop reads CASSQTTARAVGYTF. The CDR3 DNA sequence: TGTGCCAGCAGCCAAACAACGGCGCGGGCAGTTGGCTACACCTTC.

This clonotype came up many times. This chain links TRBV3-1 with TRBJ2-5; D gene ambiguous. Trimming took 0 bases from V and 5 from J, leaving 4 bases between them. The germline V gene encodes CDR1 LGHDT and CDR2 YNNKEL (reference sequence). This CDR3 comprises 12 residues. The CDR3 nucleotides are TGTGCCAGCAGCCAAGATCGGGAGACCCAGTACTTC. As protein: CASSQDRETQYF.

The V and J genes are TRBV20-1 and TRBJ1-5; the D gene is possibly TRBD1 (5 bases). The germline V gene has CDR1 DFQATT and CDR2 SNEGSKA (reference sequence). The CDR3 covers 14 residues. With 3 bases removed from V and 5 bases from J, the gap between germline ends came to 14 bases. The CDR3: CSASSAGSDQPQHF. Written as DNA, the CDR3 is TGCAGTGCTAGCTCCGCAGGGTCTGATCAGCCCCAGCATTTT.

The table lists this clonotype with many counts. The rearrangement joins TRBV12-3 or TRBV12-4 to TRBJ1-1; tentative D call: TRBD1 (5 bases). Trimming stripped 1 base from V and 1 base from J, with 10 bases between. CDR3 length: 15 residues. CDR3 amino acids: CASSLVGGRNTEAFF. For the CDR3, the DNA is TGTGCCAGCAGTTTAGTCGGGGGGAGGAACACTGAAGCTTTCTTT.

Only one count was recorded for this clonotype. The chain couples TRBV2 to TRBJ2-2, with D perhaps TRBD1 (6 bases). V dropped 0 bases and J dropped 1 base, with 12 bases sitting between them. CDR3 size: 17 residues. The germline V gene encodes CDR1 SNHLY and CDR2 FYNNEI. DNA for the CDR3: TGTGCCAGCAGTGAAGCGCTTCCGGACAGGAACACCGGGGAGCTGTTTTTT. The encoded protein is CASSEALPDRNTGELFF.

The V gene is TRBV19, the J gene TRBJ1-2; TRBD1 is a possible D gene (5 bases). Per germline, CDR1 LNHDA and CDR2 SQIVND (reference sequence). V lost 7 bases to trimming and J lost 4 bases, with 16 bases between them. This CDR3 has 14 residues. This CDR3 reads CASNPRQGSYGYTF. CDR3 DNA: TGTGCCAGTAACCCGCGCCAGGGATCCTATGGCTACACCTTC.